This T cell receptor (beta chain) emerged from a study of cytomegalovirus exposure and HLA in healthy donors. Findings and caveats of the study: A likely sequencing artifact accounted for one observed cluster of highly shared sequence variants. From TCR beta sequences, most subjects' HLA-A and HLA-B alleles were reportedly predicted accurately.

In germline, CDR1 is MNHNS, CDR2 SASEGT. Losses at the gene ends were 6 bases for V and 6 bases for J; bases not matched to a gene: 7. This CDR3 is built from 13 residues. On this clone: The antigen is not known.

The PCR used 60 Vbeta and 13 Jbeta primers. As processed by the authors: Unique TCR beta chains totaled about 73 million in a later count, with about 11 million of them shared. TCRdb's table, derived via immunoSEQ multiplex PCR, lists solely in-frame clones and lacks some. That table is the source of V, J and clone size, and D and trimming were worked out from the DNA. The table includes roughly 61,000 clones, around 92% detected once. The gene calls are TRBV6-1 and TRBJ1-2; 7 nucleotides line up with TRBD1. The sequence was collected from a man aged 30-40 years in good health and CMV-seropositive. The sample consisted of PBMCs. In nucleotides, the CDR3 is TGTGCCAGCAGGGTCGACAGGGTGGATGGCTACACCTTC. Translation: CASRVDRVDGYTF.